The clone carrying this TCR beta chain was observed once. The antigen is not known. This sample was included in a study of identical twins. Notes on the study in general: Beta out-of-frame sequences displayed a weaker excess of sharing between twins.

Each CDR3 protein is one row after TCRdb ran MiXCR on the 5' RACE reads. The table lists around 500,000 distinct CDR3 sequences, approximately 15% of them singletons. These data were likewise used in another study, on yellow fever vaccine responses in identical twins.

The receptor comes from a woman under 30 in good health. Sequenced sample: CD4+ T cells sorted from blood.

The chain's CDR3 is CAWSVKTETQYF. The CDR3 nucleotides are TGTGCCTGGAGTGTAAAAACAGAGACCCAGTACTTC. The chain combines TRBV30 with TRBJ2-5; no clear D. Trimming took 0 bases from V and 4 from J, leaving 6 bases between them. The germline CDR1 and CDR2 sequences are GTSNPN and SVGIG (reference sequence). The CDR3 is 12 amino acids. Full variable domain (rest looked up from reference TRBV30 and TRBJ2-5): SQTIHQWPATLVQPVGSPLSLECTVEGTSNPNLYWYRQAAGRGLQLLFYSVGIGQISSEVPQNLSASRPQDRQFILSSKKLLLSDSGFYLCAWSVKTETQYFGPGTRLLVL.